The source of this T cell receptor (beta chain) is a study of CD8 T cells in ankylosing spondylitis. General study points: Among TCR beta sequences, a motif of roughly 8 highly homologous variants appeared characteristic of ankylosing spondylitis blood. Within peripheral blood, clones linked to disease were CD8+ and relatively rare.

As for this clonotype: The antigen is undetermined.

TCRdb called the 5' RACE reads again in MiXCR, with one record for every CDR3 protein. The table lists around 770,000 distinct CDR3 sequences, about an eighth of them singletons. Per the germline V gene, CDR1 is SQVTM and CDR2 is ANQGSEA. This CDR3 has 14 amino acids. The V gene lost 5 bases and the J gene lost 2 bases, with 15 bases spanning the gap. Sample: blood, either unsorted or a sorted T cell fraction (not recorded which). J is TRBJ1-1 and V is TRBV29-1; D uncertain. This clonotype was obtained from a male donor with ankylosing spondylitis. DNA of the CDR3: TGCAGCGTTAGACATGCCGCGTCCAACACTGAAGCTTTCTTT. It yields the protein CSVRHAASNTEAFF.